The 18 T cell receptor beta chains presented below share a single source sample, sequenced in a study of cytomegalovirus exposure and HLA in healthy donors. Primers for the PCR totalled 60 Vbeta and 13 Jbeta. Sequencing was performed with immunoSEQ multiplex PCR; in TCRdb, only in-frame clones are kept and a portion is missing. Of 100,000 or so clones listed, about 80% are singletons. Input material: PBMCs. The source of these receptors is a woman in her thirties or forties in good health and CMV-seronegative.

CDR3 DNA sequence: TGTGCCAGCAGCTTCGAGGGAGACGGGTTAAGCGGGGAGCTGTTTTTT. It encodes CASSFEGDGLSGELFF. The V and J genes are TRBV7-8 and TRBJ2-2; D is possibly TRBD2 (5 bases). The CDR3 spans 16 residues. The V gene's germline CDR1 is SGHVS and CDR2 FQNEAQ. The V end was cut by 3 bases, the J end by 7 bases, with 18 bases between.

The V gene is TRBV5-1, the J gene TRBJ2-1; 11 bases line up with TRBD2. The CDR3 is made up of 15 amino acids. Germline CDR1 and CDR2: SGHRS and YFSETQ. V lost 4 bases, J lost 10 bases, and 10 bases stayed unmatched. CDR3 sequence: CASSPTGTSGGEQFF. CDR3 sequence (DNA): TGCGCCAGCAGCCCGACCGGGACTAGCGGAGGCGAGCAGTTCTTC.

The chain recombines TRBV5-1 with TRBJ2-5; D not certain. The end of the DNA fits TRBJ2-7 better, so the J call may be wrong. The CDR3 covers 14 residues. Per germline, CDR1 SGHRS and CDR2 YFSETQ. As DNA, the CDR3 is TGCGCCAGCAGCTTGAGTTCGAGCTCCTACGAGCAGTACTTC. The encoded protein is CASSLSSSSYEQYF.

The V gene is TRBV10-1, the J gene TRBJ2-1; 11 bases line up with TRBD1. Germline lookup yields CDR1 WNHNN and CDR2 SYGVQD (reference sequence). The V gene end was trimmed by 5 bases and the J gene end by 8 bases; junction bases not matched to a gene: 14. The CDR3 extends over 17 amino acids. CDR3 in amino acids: CASSPRRTGGDRDEQFF. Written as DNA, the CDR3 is TGCGCCAGCAGTCCACGCCGGACAGGGGGCGATCGGGATGAGCAGTTCTTC.

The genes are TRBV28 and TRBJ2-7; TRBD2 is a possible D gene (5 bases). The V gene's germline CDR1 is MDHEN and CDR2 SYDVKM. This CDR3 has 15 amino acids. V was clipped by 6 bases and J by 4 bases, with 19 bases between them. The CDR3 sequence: CASSRPVLRGYEQYF. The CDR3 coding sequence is TGTGCCAGCAGCCGGCCAGTCCTTCGGGGTTACGAGCAGTACTTC.

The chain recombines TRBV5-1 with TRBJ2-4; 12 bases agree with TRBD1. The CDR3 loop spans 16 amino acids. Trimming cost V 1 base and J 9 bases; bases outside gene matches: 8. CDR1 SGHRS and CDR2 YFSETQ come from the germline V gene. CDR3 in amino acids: CASSLTGTGGDRIQYF. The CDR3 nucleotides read TGCGCCAGCAGCTTGACTGGGACAGGGGGCGATCGCATTCAGTACTTC.

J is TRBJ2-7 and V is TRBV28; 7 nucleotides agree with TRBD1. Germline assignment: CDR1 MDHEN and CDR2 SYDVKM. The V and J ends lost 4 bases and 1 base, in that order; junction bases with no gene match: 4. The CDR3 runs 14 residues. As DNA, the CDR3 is TGTGCCAGCAGTTCTCCAGGGGGATCCTACGAGCAGTACTTC. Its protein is CASSSPGGSYEQYF.

The CDR3 sequence: CASSQGSSGRAYEQYF. The CDR3 nucleotides read TGCGCCAGCAGCCAAGGATCTAGCGGGAGGGCCTACGAGCAGTACTTC. The genes are TRBV4-1 and TRBJ2-7; TRBD2 matches 12 bases. Germline trimming cut 1 base from V and 2 bases from J; bases unmatched to any gene: 3. CDR1 MGHRA and CDR2 YSYEKL come from the germline V gene. This CDR3 has 16 residues.

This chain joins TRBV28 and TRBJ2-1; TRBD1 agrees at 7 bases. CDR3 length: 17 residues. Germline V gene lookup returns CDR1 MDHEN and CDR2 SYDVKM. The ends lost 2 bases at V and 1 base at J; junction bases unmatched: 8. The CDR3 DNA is TGTGCCAGCAGTTTACAACCAGGGGGTTATTCCTACAATGAGCAGTTCTTC. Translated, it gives CASSLQPGGYSYNEQFF. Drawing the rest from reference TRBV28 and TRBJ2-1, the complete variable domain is DVKVTQSSRYLVKRTGEKVFLECVQDMDHENMFWYRQDPGLGLRLIYFSYDVKMKEKGDIPEGYSVSREKKERFSLILESASTNQTSMYLCASSLQPGGYSYNEQFFGPGTRLTVL.

CDR3 nucleotides: TGTGCCAGCAGCTTTACAGGGGCGGGCTATGGCTACACCTTC. As protein: CASSFTGAGYGYTF. The rearrangement joins TRBV7-9 to TRBJ1-2, with TRBD1 identical over 7 bases. This CDR3 region has 14 residues. Unmatched junction bases numbered 5, after V lost 3 bases and J lost 4 bases. Germline V gene data show CDR1 as SEHNR and CDR2 as FQNEAQ (reference sequence).

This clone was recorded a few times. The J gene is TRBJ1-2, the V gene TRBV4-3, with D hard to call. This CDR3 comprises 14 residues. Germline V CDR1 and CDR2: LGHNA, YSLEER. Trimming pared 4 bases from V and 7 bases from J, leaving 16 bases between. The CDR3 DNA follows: TGCGCCAGCAGCCCCGATCGGGTCTCCCTTGGCTACACCTTC. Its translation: CASSPDRVSLGYTF.

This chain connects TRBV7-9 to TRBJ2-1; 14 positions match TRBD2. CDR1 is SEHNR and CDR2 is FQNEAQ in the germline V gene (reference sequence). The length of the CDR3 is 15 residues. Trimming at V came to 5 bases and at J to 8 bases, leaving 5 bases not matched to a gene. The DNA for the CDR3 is TGTGCCAGCAGCGCCCCGGGACTAGCGGGAGATGAGCAGTTCTTC. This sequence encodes CASSAPGLAGDEQFF.

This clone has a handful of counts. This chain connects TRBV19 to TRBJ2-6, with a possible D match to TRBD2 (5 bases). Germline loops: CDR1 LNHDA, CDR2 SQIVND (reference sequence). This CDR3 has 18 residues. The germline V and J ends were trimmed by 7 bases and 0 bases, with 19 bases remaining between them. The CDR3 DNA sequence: TGTGCCAGTACGACTACACGTCCCTCCCACTCTGGGGCCAACGTCCTGACTTTC. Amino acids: CASTTTRPSHSGANVLTF. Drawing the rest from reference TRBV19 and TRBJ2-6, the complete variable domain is DGGITQSPKYLFRKEGQNVTLSCEQNLNHDAMYWYRQDPGQGLRLIYYSQIVNDFQKGDIAEGYSVSREKKESFPLTVTSAQKNPTAFYLCASTTTRPSHSGANVLTFGAGSRLTVL.

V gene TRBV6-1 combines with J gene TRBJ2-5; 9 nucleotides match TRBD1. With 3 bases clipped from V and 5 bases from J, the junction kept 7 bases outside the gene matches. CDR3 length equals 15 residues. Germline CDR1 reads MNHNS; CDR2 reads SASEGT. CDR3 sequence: CASSEETGGGETQYF. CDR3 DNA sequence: TGTGCCAGCAGTGAGGAGACAGGGGGAGGGGAGACCCAGTACTTC.

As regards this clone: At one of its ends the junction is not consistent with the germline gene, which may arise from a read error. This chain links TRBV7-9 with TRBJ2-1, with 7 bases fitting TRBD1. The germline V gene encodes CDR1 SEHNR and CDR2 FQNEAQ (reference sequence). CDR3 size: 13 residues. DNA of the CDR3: TGTTCCAGCAGCGCCACAGGGGTGAATGAGCAGTTCTTC. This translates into CSSSATGVNEQFF.

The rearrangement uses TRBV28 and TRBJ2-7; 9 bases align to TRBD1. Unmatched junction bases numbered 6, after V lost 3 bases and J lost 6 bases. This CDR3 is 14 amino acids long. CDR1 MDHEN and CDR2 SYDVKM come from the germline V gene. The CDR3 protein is CASSFTGQGFEQYF. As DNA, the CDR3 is TGTGCCAGCAGTTTTACGGGACAGGGTTTCGAGCAGTACTTC.

DNA of the CDR3: TGTGCCAGCAGCGCCCGGACAGGGGGAGATACGCAGTATTTT. Translating gives CASSARTGGDTQYF. The rearrangement links TRBV5-4 to TRBJ2-3, with TRBD1 matching over 10 bases. The germline V gene has CDR1 SGHNT and CDR2 YYREEE (reference sequence). J was trimmed by 5 bases and V by 4 bases; bases with no gene match: 4. CDR3 length: 14 amino acids.

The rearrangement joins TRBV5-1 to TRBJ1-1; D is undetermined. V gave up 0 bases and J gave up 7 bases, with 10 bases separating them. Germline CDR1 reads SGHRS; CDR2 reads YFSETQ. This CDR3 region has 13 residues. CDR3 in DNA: TGCGCCAGCAGCTTGGTCCACGGGAGTGAAGCTTTCTTT. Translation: CASSLVHGSEAFF.